These 25 T cell receptor beta chains were all obtained from the same sample, sequenced in a study of T cells in Graves' hyperthyroidism and ophthalmopathy (dated by TCRdb to about 2019). The library was prepared using multiplex PCR. These reads were obtained on an Illumina HiSeq 2000. TCR beta CDR3 regions were amplified from RNA transcripts. The first round of RT-PCR for the TCR CDR3 was performed with the HTBI primer set and the Qiagen OneStep RT-PCR kit. The public reads were run again by TCRdb, first through fastp at Q25 and then through MiXCR, and only productive beta chains were kept. One record per CDR3 amino acid sequence lists the most common genes and DNA. Recorded for this sample are around 440,000 distinct CDR3 sequences; around 16% of them occurred a single time. Less than 15% of the sample lies in the top ten. Sequenced input: blood. Receptors were obtained from a woman between 18 and 29 years old with Graves' hyperthyroidism.

This clonotype has just a few counts. The J gene is TRBJ1-1, the V gene TRBV7-9; 8 bases map to TRBD1. The CDR3 is 16 residues long. Germline-derived CDR1 and CDR2 are SEHNR and FQNEAQ (reference sequence). The J segment lost 4 bases and the V segment lost 2 bases, leaving 9 bases of the junction unmatched. The CDR3 loop is CASSLTGGFYGTEAFF. For the CDR3, the DNA is TGTGCCAGCAGCTTAACAGGGGGGTTCTATGGCACTGAAGCTTTCTTT.

This clonotype was counted only a few times. Written as DNA, the CDR3 is TGTGCCGCCACCCGCGGATCCTATAATTCACCCCTCCACTTT. Its translation is CAATRGSYNSPLHF. The V gene is TRBV6-1, the J gene TRBJ1-6, with D unclear. V gave up 11 bases and J gave up 1 base, with 12 bases separating them. Germline V gene lookup returns CDR1 MNHNS and CDR2 SASEGT. The CDR3 is made up of 14 amino acids.

There are many counts of this clonotype. V is TRBV3-1 and J is TRBJ1-6, with 8 bases aligning to TRBD1. Per the germline V gene, CDR1 is LGHDT and CDR2 is YNNKEL (reference sequence). The V segment lost 1 base and the J segment 6 bases; nucleotides outside the gene matches: 5. This CDR3 has 16 amino acids. This chain's CDR3 is CASSQGQGRPNSPLHF. DNA for the CDR3: TGTGCCAGCAGCCAAGGACAGGGGCGACCTAATTCACCCCTCCACTTT.

This clonotype was found many times. V usage is TRBV7-8 and J usage is TRBJ2-1, with 9 bases matching TRBD2. The V segment lost 5 bases and the J segment 1 base; nucleotides outside the gene matches: 9. Per the germline V gene, CDR1 is SGHVS and CDR2 is FQNEAQ. The CDR3 is made up of 17 amino acids. CDR3 sequence reads: CASSRTPSGISYNEQFF. The DNA of the CDR3 is TGTGCCAGCAGCAGGACCCCTAGCGGGATTTCCTACAATGAGCAGTTCTTC.

This clonotype was found many times. The chain employs TRBV28 and TRBJ2-7, with 13 bases lining up with TRBD2. V lost 5 bases, J lost 8 bases, and 12 bases stayed unmatched. The CDR3 extends over 16 amino acids. Germline assignment: CDR1 MDHEN and CDR2 SYDVKM. The CDR3 reads CASSNPGLAGFGQQYF. CDR3 in DNA: TGTGCCAGCAGTAACCCGGGACTAGCGGGATTTGGTCAGCAGTACTTC.

This clonotype occurred many times. This rearrangement joins TRBV28 to TRBJ2-1; TRBD2 matches 9 bases. Germline loops: CDR1 MDHEN, CDR2 SYDVKM. V lost 6 bases to trimming and J lost 7 bases; unmatched junction nucleotides: 10. The CDR3 contains 15 residues. The CDR3 here is CASRNQEAGGNEQFF. The CDR3 region has the DNA TGTGCCAGCAGGAACCAAGAGGCGGGGGGGAATGAGCAGTTCTTC.

This clonotype occurred many times. The chain employs TRBV7-9 and TRBJ2-7, with 8 bases that match TRBD2. Germline V gene data show CDR1 as SEHNR and CDR2 as FQNEAQ (reference sequence). This CDR3 is built from 15 residues. V dropped 5 bases and J dropped 6; count of bases not matched to a gene: 12. The CDR3 loop is CASSLFPGLVGEQYF. CDR3 coding DNA: TGTGCCAGCAGCCTCTTTCCGGGACTAGTGGGCGAGCAGTACTTC.

This clonotype was recorded many times. In DNA form, the CDR3 reads TGTGCCAGCAGCCGTCGCGGGACTTCTGGAGATACGCAGTATTTT. Translated: CASSRRGTSGDTQYF. The chain carries TRBV11-3 and TRBJ2-3; perhaps TRBD2 as D (6 bases). With 5 bases removed from V and 5 bases from J, the gap between germline ends came to 17 bases. The germline V gene has CDR1 SGHNT and CDR2 YENEEA. CDR3 length: 15 amino acids.

This clonotype was seen a handful of times. This chain joins TRBV6-5 and TRBJ1-3; D is ambiguous. Trimming pared 1 base from V and 0 bases from J, leaving 13 bases between. Germline CDR1 MNHEY, CDR2 SVGAGI. There are 17 residues in the CDR3. The CDR3 coding sequence is TGTGCCAGCAGTTACTTGCCCCACGTATACTCTGGAAACACCATATATTTT. Translating gives CASSYLPHVYSGNTIYF.

The CDR3 loop is CASSLYDRTSGGRETQYF. In nucleotides, the CDR3 is TGTGCCAGCAGCCTGTATGACAGGACTAGCGGGGGGAGAGAGACCCAGTACTTC. The V gene is TRBV7-8, the J gene TRBJ2-5; 14 bases map to TRBD2. J was trimmed by 4 bases and V by 5 bases; bases with no gene match: 12. Germline V lookup: CDR1 SGHVS, CDR2 FQNEAQ. This CDR3 is built from 18 residues.

About this clonotype itself: Because it lacks the conserved phenylalanine or tryptophan at the end, this CDR3 is likely a read error. This chain links TRBV9 with TRBJ1-1; the D is unclear. The CDR3 consists of 13 residues. The V gene lost 0 bases and the J gene lost 7 bases, with 10 bases spanning the gap. In germline, CDR1 is SGDLS, CDR2 YYNGEE. CDR3 bases: TGTGCCAGCAGCGTAGAACCAGGAAATGAAGCTTTCCTT. Protein product: CASSVEPGNEAFL.

This clonotype was picked up many times. The V and J genes are TRBV5-1 and TRBJ1-1; D gene unclear. V was trimmed by 0 bases and J by 1 base, leaving 7 bases between them. Germline values: CDR1 SGHRS, CDR2 YFSETQ. The CDR3 extends over 14 amino acids. The CDR3 nucleotides read TGCGCCAGCAGCTTGGTGGACCCGAACACTGAAGCTTTCTTT. Amino acid sequence: CASSLVDPNTEAFF.

The chain recombines TRBV29-1 with TRBJ2-1; TRBD2 might be the D (5 bases). The CDR3 is made up of 10 amino acids. The ends were cut back, 7 bases at V and 10 bases at J, with 11 bases in the middle. The germline V gene encodes CDR1 SQVTM and CDR2 ANQGSEA. The CDR3 DNA follows: TGCAGCGCCCAGTCGGGGGAGCAGTTCTTC. Translating it yields CSAQSGEQFF.

V is TRBV10-3 and J is TRBJ1-2; TRBD1 is a possible D gene (5 bases). The CDR3 has 15 amino acids. Trimming took off 4 bases at V and 4 bases at J, with 16 bases between the two ends. Germline V gene sequence: CDR1 ENHRY, CDR2 SYGVKD. CDR3 sequence: CAISGLGATVYGYTF. In DNA form, the CDR3 reads TGTGCCATCAGTGGGCTCGGGGCGACCGTCTATGGCTACACCTTC.

This clonotype was detected many times. This chain joins TRBV18 and TRBJ2-1; 15 bases match TRBD2. Germline CDR1 reads KGHSH; CDR2 reads LQKENI. The length of the CDR3 is 15 residues. V gave up 3 bases and J gave up 8 bases; unmatched junction bases: 2. CDR3 in DNA: TGTGCCAGCTCACCTGGGACTAGCGGGAGGTATGAGCAGTTCTTC. It specifies CASSPGTSGRYEQFF.

This clonotype was seen at least ten times. This chain links TRBV4-2 with TRBJ1-5; 9 positions match TRBD1. The CDR3 is 14 residues long. From germline, CDR1 is LGHNA and CDR2 YNFKEQ. V was pared by 4 bases and J by 6 bases, with 4 bases of the junction left unmatched. DNA of the CDR3: TGTGCCAGCAGCCCCCGGACAGGGGTTCAGCCCCAGCATTTT. Translated: CASSPRTGVQPQHF.

This clonotype was counted a few times. The rearrangement uses TRBV29-1 and TRBJ1-6; 7 nucleotides align to TRBD1. Germline-derived CDR1 and CDR2 are SQVTM and ANQGSEA. After removal of 7 bases from V and 4 bases from J, the junction contained 4 bases not matched to a gene. The CDR3 contains 13 residues. Here the CDR3 reads CSARDRYNSPLHF. DNA of the CDR3: TGCAGCGCCCGGGACAGATATAATTCACCCCTCCACTTT. The variable domain in full, completed from reference TRBV29-1 and TRBJ1-6, reads SAVISQKPSRDICQRGTSLTIQCQVDSQVTMMFWYRQQPGQSLTLIATANQGSEATYESGFVIDKFPISRPNLTFSTLTVSNMSPEDSSIYLCSARDRYNSPLHFGNGTRLTVT.

The chain couples TRBV11-2 to TRBJ2-2; D unclear. This CDR3 region has 13 residues. Germline CDR1 reads SGHAT; CDR2 reads FQNNGV. V was trimmed by 6 bases and J by 6 bases, leaving 11 bases between them. The CDR3 region is CASRLSDPGELFF. CDR3 nucleotides: TGTGCCAGCAGGTTATCGGATCCCGGGGAGCTGTTTTTT.

This clonotype was recorded many times. Here the CDR3 reads CASRAVPGQGNQPQHF. In DNA, the CDR3 is TGTGCCAGCAGGGCCGTCCCGGGACAGGGGAATCAGCCCCAGCATTTT. The gene calls are TRBV6-2 or TRBV6-3 and TRBJ1-5; 10 nucleotides align to TRBD1. Germline CDR1 reads MNHEY; CDR2 reads SVGEGT. This CDR3 has 16 amino acids. V shed 6 bases, J shed 4 bases, and the junction held 9 bases outside the gene matches.

V gene TRBV9 combines with J gene TRBJ2-3; D gene uncertain. The CDR3 consists of 13 residues. Germline assignment: CDR1 SGDLS and CDR2 YYNGEE. V lost 3 bases and J lost 3, with 8 bases in between. The CDR3, as DNA: TGTGCCAGCAGCGGGGCGGCGACAGATACGCAGTATTTT. This gives the protein CASSGAATDTQYF. Complete variable domain (other parts from reference TRBV9 and TRBJ2-3): DSGVTQTPKHLITATGQRVTLRCSPRSGDLSVYWYQQSLDQGLQFLIQYYNGEERAKGNILERFSAQQFPDLHSELNLSSLELGDSALYFCASSGAATDTQYFGPGTRLTVL.

This clonotype has a count of ten or more. The rearrangement links TRBV12-3 or TRBV12-4 to TRBJ2-3; the D gene is possibly TRBD1 (5 bases). Deletions cut 1 base from V and 0 bases from J, with 11 bases between. The CDR3 has 16 amino acids. CDR3 in DNA: TGTGCCAGCAGTTTAGAGGTGGGGCCTAGCACAGATACGCAGTATTTT. This encodes CASSLEVGPSTDTQYF.

The chain employs TRBV20-1 and TRBJ2-7, with D possibly matching TRBD1 (6 bases). Between the trimmed V and J ends, which lost 5 bases and 6 bases, there was a span of 17 bases. Germline CDR1 reads DFQATT; CDR2 reads SNEGSKA (reference sequence). This CDR3 region has 13 residues. CDR3 amino acids: CSAPDRKVGEQYF. The DNA for the CDR3 is TGCAGTGCTCCCGACAGGAAGGTAGGCGAGCAGTACTTC.

V usage is TRBV7-9 and J usage is TRBJ2-2, with D tentatively TRBD2 (6 bases). The CDR3 length is 17 residues. Germline V gives CDR1 SEHNR, CDR2 FQNEAQ (reference sequence). Trimming removed 1 base at V and 1 base at J, with 13 bases between. CDR3 coding DNA: TGTGCCAGCAGCTTAGACGGGAGCCGCGTGAACACCGGGGAGCTGTTTTTT. Residues: CASSLDGSRVNTGELFF.

This clonotype was detected many times. The chain couples TRBV12-3 or TRBV12-4 to TRBJ2-5; D not certain. The V and J ends lost 6 bases and 7 bases respectively, with 9 bases between them. This CDR3 is built from 11 residues. The chain's CDR3 is CASSPGGTQYF. For the CDR3, the DNA is TGTGCCAGCAGCCCCGGTGGGACCCAGTACTTC.

The chain has TRBV4-1 and TRBJ2-1; 8 bases map to TRBD2. Germline V gene data show CDR1 as MGHRA and CDR2 as YSYEKL. The CDR3 has 15 residues. With 1 base clipped from V and 2 bases from J, the junction kept 1 base outside the gene matches. The CDR3 sequence is CASSQAGGTYNEQFF. CDR3 coding DNA: TGCGCCAGCAGCCAAGCGGGGGGGACCTACAATGAGCAGTTCTTC.